A single sample gave rise to the 25 T cell receptor beta chains below, sequenced in a study of T cell repertoires in cytomegalovirus infection. Each CDR3 protein gets one entry after TCRdb re-called the reads with MiXCR. The table records some 390,000 distinct CDR3 sequences, 15% to 20% of them present only once. Sequenced input: PBMCs. The receptors were sampled from a human donor in good health (CMV status not recorded). Some clones in this sample may be carry-over from other donors' samples.

This clonotype was counted many times. The J gene is TRBJ1-2, the V gene TRBV7-2; D is unresolved. V shed 2 bases and J shed 5 bases, with 18 bases lying between them. CDR3 length: 16 residues. Germline CDR1 and CDR2: SGHTA and FQGNSA. CDR3 DNA: TGTGCCAGCAGCTTAATCGCGGACGAAGGCCGGTATGGCTACACCTTC. Its translation is CASSLIADEGRYGYTF.

There are many counts of this clonotype. This chain joins TRBV7-6 and TRBJ1-4; 7 bases fit TRBD1. The CDR3 runs to 14 residues. Germline lookup yields CDR1 SGHVS and CDR2 FNYEAQ. V was pared by 8 bases and J by 5 bases, with 8 bases of the junction left unmatched. The CDR3 here is CASSRGQINEKLFF. The CDR3 nucleotides are TGTGCCAGCTCTAGGGGACAGATCAATGAAAAACTGTTTTTT.

This clonotype has at least ten counts. V gene TRBV10-3 combines with J gene TRBJ1-1, with D maybe TRBD1 (5 bases). From germline, CDR1 is ENHRY and CDR2 SYGVKD. The CDR3 loop spans 11 amino acids. Trimming took 10 bases from V and 5 from J, leaving 11 bases between them. DNA for the CDR3: TGTGCCACCGGGGAGGGGACTGAAGCTTTCTTT. Translating gives CATGEGTEAFF.

This clonotype was picked up one time. A much larger clone lies one base from this, so it may be a read error. The chain's CDR3 is CASSNLSASTDTQYF. The CDR3 DNA follows: TGTGCCAGCAGCAACTTATCGGCGAGCACAGATACGCAGTATTTT. J is TRBJ2-3 and V is TRBV7-6; D unclear. CDR3 length: 15 amino acids. Germline loops: CDR1 SGHVS, CDR2 FNYEAQ. Trimming cost V 5 bases and J 0 bases, with 12 bases left between them. Based on the CDR3 plus reference TRBV7-6 and TRBJ2-3, the full variable domain is GAGVSQSPRYKVTKRGQDVALRCDPISGHVSLYWYRQALGQGPEFLTYFNYEAQQDKSGLPNDRFSAERPEGSISTLTIQRTEQRDSAMYRCASSNLSASTDTQYFGPGTRLTVL.

In this sample, this clonotype turned up once. V gene TRBV7-2 combines with J gene TRBJ1-5, with D uncertain. Trimming removed 1 base from V and 0 bases from J, with 10 bases in between. From germline, CDR1 is SGHTA and CDR2 FQGNSA. The CDR3 consists of 16 residues. CDR3 coding DNA: TGTGCCAGCAGCTTAGTAGCAGGAAATAGCAATCAGCCCCAGCATTTT. Amino acid sequence: CASSLVAGNSNQPQHF.

This clonotype was picked up many times. V is TRBV6-5 and J is TRBJ2-7; D is ambiguous. The V gene's germline CDR1 is MNHEY and CDR2 SVGAGI. Trimming removed 0 bases at V and 3 bases at J, with 12 bases between. The CDR3 consists of 15 residues. In DNA, the CDR3 is TGTGCCAGCAGTTACTCTCCACTGTCTGGCTACGAGCAGTACTTC. Translated, it gives CASSYSPLSGYEQYF.

This clonotype turned up a few times. The J gene is TRBJ2-3, the V gene TRBV6-1; 7 bases are shared with TRBD2. CDR3 length: 16 amino acids. CDR1 is MNHNS and CDR2 is SASEGT in the germline V gene. V was pared by 5 bases and J by 8 bases, with 16 bases of the junction left unmatched. The CDR3 loop reads CASSYVSSGLPGTQYF. In nucleotides, the CDR3 is TGTGCCAGCAGTTATGTCTCTAGCGGCCTCCCGGGTACGCAGTATTTT.

The chain has TRBV28 and TRBJ2-2, with TRBD1 identical over 7 bases. The CDR3 totals 14 residues. Germline V lookup: CDR1 MDHEN, CDR2 SYDVKM. Trimming at V came to 10 bases and at J to 6 bases, leaving 11 bases not matched to a gene. For the CDR3, the DNA is TGTGCCACCCGCACACAGGGGTTGGCCGGGGAGCTGTTTTTT. Protein product: CATRTQGLAGELFF.

The chain uses TRBV12-3 or TRBV12-4 and TRBJ2-1; 10 bases match TRBD1. The trim removed 6 bases at V and 8 bases at J, leaving 10 bases unmatched. This CDR3 spans 15 amino acids. The CDR3 DNA reads as TGTGCCAGCAGCCCTAACCGGGACAGGGGTCATGAGCAGTTCTTC. This codes for CASSPNRDRGHEQFF.

This clonotype was seen repeatedly, ten times or more. The chain couples TRBV7-6 to TRBJ1-2; D possibly corresponds to TRBD1 (5 bases). The CDR3 extends over 13 amino acids. V dropped 6 bases and J dropped 6 bases, with 14 bases sitting between them. Germline CDR1 is SGHVS and CDR2 is FNYEAQ. The DNA for the CDR3 is TGTGCCAGCAGTCCCTCCGTGGGGCATGGCTACACCTTC. Translated, it gives CASSPSVGHGYTF.

This clonotype was picked up a small number of times. The rearrangement joins TRBV20-1 to TRBJ2-7; 11 bases line up with TRBD2. Germline-derived CDR1 and CDR2 are DFQATT and SNEGSKA (reference sequence). The CDR3 runs 17 residues. The V and J ends lost 0 bases and 2 bases, in that order; junction bases with no gene match: 9. The CDR3 sequence is CSARDPRTSGGAYEQYF. The CDR3 coding sequence is TGCAGTGCTAGAGACCCCAGAACTAGCGGGGGTGCCTACGAGCAGTACTTC.

This clonotype has a handful of counts. The rearrangement uses TRBV28 and TRBJ2-7; D is unresolved. The V end lost 3 bases, the J end lost 2 bases, and 5 bases lay between the germline ends. Per the germline V gene, CDR1 is MDHEN and CDR2 is SYDVKM. The CDR3 has 12 amino acids. CDR3 in amino acids: CASSFWAYEQYF. CDR3 nucleotides: TGTGCCAGCAGTTTTTGGGCCTACGAGCAGTACTTC.

With respect to this clonotype: This clone may be a read error of a much larger clone one base away. The chain joins TRBV12-3 or TRBV12-4 to TRBJ2-3, with a tentative D call TRBD1 (5 bases). The assigned J gene may be wrong: the sequence end matches TRBJ1-5 better. The CDR3 consists of 14 residues. This CDR3 is CASSRSGGGDTQHF. CDR3 coding DNA: TGTGCCAGCAGCCGAAGCGGGGGAGGAGATACGCAGCATTTT.

The chain couples TRBV12-3 or TRBV12-4 to TRBJ1-4; maybe TRBD1 (5 bases). Between the trimmed V and J ends, which lost 7 bases and 8 bases, there was a span of 17 bases. The CDR3 is 14 residues long. CDR3 in DNA: TGTGCCAGCACTTCTCGTGGGGGTGTCGAAAAACTGTTTTTT. The encoded protein is CASTSRGGVEKLFF.

This clonotype was picked up many times. The genes are TRBV7-2 and TRBJ1-2; a possible D gene is TRBD1 (6 bases). CDR3 size: 12 residues. V dropped 5 bases and J dropped 11 bases, with 15 bases sitting between them. Per the germline V gene, CDR1 is SGHTA and CDR2 is FQGNSA. CDR3: CASSVQGGRYTF. CDR3 sequence (DNA): TGTGCCAGCAGCGTACAGGGTGGGAGGTACACCTTC.

Ten or more counts support this clonotype. The chain couples TRBV28 to TRBJ2-1, with 12 bases matching TRBD2. Germline CDR1 MDHEN, CDR2 SYDVKM. The CDR3 has 16 residues. The V and J ends lost 3 bases and 8 bases, in that order; junction bases with no gene match: 8. In nucleotides, the CDR3 is TGTGCCAGCAGTTTTTCCGGACTAGCGGGACTCCATGAGCAGTTCTTC. This encodes CASSFSGLAGLHEQFF.

This clonotype was seen more than once but under ten times. The chain joins TRBV27 to TRBJ2-3, with 10 bases identical to TRBD2. The CDR3 spans 16 residues. The germline V gene encodes CDR1 MNHEY and CDR2 SMNVEV (reference sequence). J lost 2 bases, V lost 5 bases, and 7 bases had no gene match. DNA for the CDR3: TGTGCCAGCAGTGGGAGGACTAGCGGAAACACAGATACGCAGTATTTT. It translates to CASSGRTSGNTDTQYF.

This chain joins TRBV10-3 and TRBJ2-7, with 8 positions matching TRBD2. This CDR3 is built from 14 residues. Per germline, CDR1 ENHRY and CDR2 SYGVKD. V trimming: 3 bases; J trimming: 6 bases; junction bases outside the gene matches: 7. The CDR3 spells CAISDFFGGGEQYF. For the CDR3, the DNA is TGTGCCATCAGTGACTTCTTCGGGGGGGGCGAGCAGTACTTC.

In nucleotides, the CDR3 is TGTGCCAGCAGCCAGGCTGGAATAGACACCGGGGAGCTGTTTTTT. It translates to CASSQAGIDTGELFF. The rearrangement uses TRBV3-1 and TRBJ2-2, with unresolved D. The CDR3 is made up of 15 amino acids. V lost 3 bases and J 3 bases, leaving 11 bases between the germline ends. Germline loops: CDR1 LGHDT, CDR2 YNNKEL (reference sequence).

The chain recombines TRBV20-1 with TRBJ1-2, with D maybe TRBD1 (5 bases). Germline-derived CDR1 and CDR2 are DFQATT and SNEGSKA (reference sequence). The CDR3 covers 14 residues. Trimming pared 4 bases from V and 2 bases from J, leaving 14 bases between. The CDR3 nucleotides are TGCAGTGCTACGAGGCTGGGGGGAAACTATGGCTACACCTTC. Translation gives CSATRLGGNYGYTF.

This clonotype has only a few counts. The V call is TRBV2, the J call TRBJ1-6; D may be TRBD1 (5 bases). CDR3 length: 15 residues. Germline assignment: CDR1 SNHLY and CDR2 FYNNEI. Trimming left V 0 bases short and J 9 bases short, with 12 bases between. The CDR3: CASSEATGAGSPLHF. CDR3 nucleotides: TGTGCCAGCAGTGAAGCGACCGGGGCTGGTTCACCCCTCCACTTT.

This clonotype came up many times. The chain joins TRBV7-6 to TRBJ2-7, with TRBD1 identical over 9 bases. CDR3 length: 15 residues. Germline values: CDR1 SGHVS, CDR2 FNYEAQ. The ends lost 5 bases at V and 2 bases at J; junction bases unmatched: 7. The CDR3 DNA reads as TGTGCCAGCAGCCTTCAACAGGGGGCAGCCTACGAGCAGTACTTC. Protein product: CASSLQQGAAYEQYF.

This clonotype turned up a few times. The chain joins TRBV10-2 to TRBJ1-1; 10 bases match TRBD1. Looked up from germline, CDR1 is WSHSY and CDR2 is SAAADI. After removal of 6 bases from V and 4 bases from J, the junction contained 5 bases not matched to a gene. The CDR3 covers 14 residues. Written as DNA, the CDR3 is TGCGCCAGCAGGAGGGGACAGGGGAGCACTGAAGCTTTCTTT. Translating gives CASRRGQGSTEAFF.

This clonotype occurred many times. This chain joins TRBV7-2 and TRBJ2-6, with D perhaps matching TRBD2 (7 bases). Germline V CDR1 and CDR2: SGHTA, FQGNSA. The CDR3 covers 15 residues. V was cut by 10 bases and J by 4 bases, with 17 bases left in between. The CDR3 DNA sequence: TGTGCCATCAAAGGGGGGGCTGACGGGGCCAACGTCCTGACTTTC. Amino acids: CAIKGGADGANVLTF. The full variable domain, completed using reference TRBV7-2 and TRBJ2-6, is GAGVSQSPSNKVTEKGKDVELRCDPISGHTALYWYRQSLGQGLEFLIYFQGNSAPDKSGLPSDRFSAERTGGSVSTLTIQRTQQEDSAVYLCAIKGGADGANVLTFGAGSRLTVL.

This clonotype appeared many times. The chain employs TRBV5-4 and TRBJ2-7, with 7 bases that match TRBD1. J was trimmed by 1 base and V by 3 bases; bases with no gene match: 1. CDR1 SGHNT and CDR2 YYREEE come from the germline V gene (reference sequence). The length of the CDR3 is 13 residues. CDR3 loop: CASSSGQSYEQYF. Here the CDR3 DNA reads TGTGCCAGCAGCTCGGGACAGTCCTACGAGCAGTACTTC.